These 23 T cell receptor beta chains were sequenced from one sample in a study of T cells in Graves' hyperthyroidism and ophthalmopathy. From RNA transcripts, TCR beta CDR3 regions were amplified. First-round RT-PCR with HTBI primers amplified the TCR CDR3 region. TCRdb re-called the multiplex PCR reads through MiXCR, storing one row per CDR3 protein. The top ten clones hold around 30% of a sample with over 700,000 distinct CDR3 sequences, roughly a third of them seen once. Sequencing was carried out using blood. These receptors were obtained from a middle-aged woman with Graves' hyperthyroidism.

The rearrangement uses TRBV5-1 and TRBJ2-3; no clear D. Germline V gene sequence: CDR1 SGHRS, CDR2 YFSETQ. The ends were cut back, 3 bases at V and 6 bases at J, with 14 bases in the middle. The CDR3 sequence is 14 residues long. The CDR3 reads CASSSGTGMDTQYF. In DNA form, the CDR3 reads TGCGCCAGCAGCTCCGGAACCGGAATGGATACGCAGTATTTT. Looking up the rest from reference TRBV5-1 and TRBJ2-3 gives the full variable domain: KAGVTQTPRYLIKTRGQQVTLSCSPISGHRSVSWYQQTPGQGLQFLFEYFSETQRNKGNFPGRFSGRQFSNSRSEMNVSTLELGDSALYLCASSSGTGMDTQYFGPGTRLTVL.

The V and J genes are TRBV10-2 and TRBJ2-7, with 14 bases lining up with TRBD2. V trimming: 5 bases; J trimming: 6 bases; junction bases outside the gene matches: 9. Germline CDR1 reads WSHSY; CDR2 reads SAAADI. This CDR3 contains 16 residues. In DNA form, the CDR3 reads TGCGCCAGCAGTAGGACGGGACTAGCGGGGGCAAGCGAGCAGTACTTC. It yields the protein CASSRTGLAGASEQYF.

Of note for this clonotype: Mismatch with germline at one junction end may stem from a read error. The V gene is TRBV10-3, the J gene TRBJ2-3; tentatively, D is TRBD2 (6 bases). This CDR3 region has 15 residues. Per the germline V gene, CDR1 is ENHRY and CDR2 is SYGVKD. The DNA for the CDR3 is TGTGCCGTCAGCGCTAAAGGACTACCCACAGATACGCAGTATTTT. Amino acids: CAVSAKGLPTDTQYF.

This clonotype was observed a handful of times. V usage is TRBV7-2 and J usage is TRBJ1-1; D is undetermined. Trimming took 3 bases from V and 6 from J, leaving 11 bases between them. The CDR3 totals 13 residues. Germline V gene sequence: CDR1 SGHTA, CDR2 FQGNSA. CDR3: CASSLAPGAEAFF. In DNA form, the CDR3 reads TGTGCCAGCAGCTTGGCTCCGGGAGCTGAAGCTTTCTTT.

In this sample, this clonotype turned up a few times. The chain carries TRBV7-9 and TRBJ1-2, with D perhaps matching TRBD1 (5 bases). The CDR3 runs to 17 residues. Germline-derived CDR1 and CDR2 are SEHNR and FQNEAQ (reference sequence). Deletions cut 4 bases from V and 6 bases from J, with 24 bases between. The CDR3 sequence is CASSSLLLGRGRHGYTF. In DNA, the CDR3 is TGTGCCAGCAGCTCCCTCCTCCTTGGGAGGGGCAGGCATGGCTACACCTTC. The complete variable domain, with remaining parts taken from reference TRBV7-9 and TRBJ1-2, reads DTGVSQNPRHKITKRGQNVTFRCDPISEHNRLYWYRQTLGQGPEFLTYFQNEAQLEKSRLLSDRFSAERPKGSFSTLEIQRTEQGDSAMYLCASSSLLLGRGRHGYTFGSGTRLTVV.

The chain combines TRBV7-8 with TRBJ1-5; a weak D match, TRBD1 (5 bases). The CDR3 has 15 residues. Germline CDR1 and CDR2: SGHVS and FQNEAQ. Trimming stripped 6 bases from V and 6 bases from J, with 18 bases between. CDR3 DNA sequence: TGTGCCAGCAGTCGATTCGCGGGGGACGGTCAGCCCCAGCATTTT. Its translation is CASSRFAGDGQPQHF.

This clonotype was counted between two and nine times. The chain employs TRBV7-9 and TRBJ1-1, with 9 positions matching TRBD1. With V trimmed by 3 bases and J by 5 bases, 7 bases remained unmatched. Germline lookup yields CDR1 SEHNR and CDR2 FQNEAQ (reference sequence). The CDR3 contains 15 residues. The CDR3 protein is CASSFVDRGSTEAFF. As DNA, the CDR3 is TGTGCCAGCAGCTTTGTGGACAGGGGAAGTACTGAAGCTTTCTTT.

A word on this clonotype: One base separates it from a far larger clone, so it is likely a read error. The J gene is TRBJ1-1, the V gene TRBV19, with D uncertain. The CDR3 is 11 amino acids. Trimming left V 7 bases short and J 0 bases short, with 3 bases between. From germline, CDR1 is LNHDA and CDR2 SQIVND (reference sequence). CDR3 coding DNA: TGTGCCAGTATGGTGAACACTGAAGCTTTCTTT. This sequence encodes CASMVNTEAFF.

The CDR3 bases are TGTGCCAGCAGCTTAGCCCCTAGCGGGAGTCGATCGTACGAGCAGTACTTC. Translating it yields CASSLAPSGSRSYEQYF. The V gene is TRBV13, the J gene TRBJ2-7; 10 bases agree with TRBD2. With 1 base clipped from V and 4 bases from J, the junction kept 10 bases outside the gene matches. CDR1 and CDR2 (germline): PRHDT, FYEKMQ (reference sequence). The CDR3 length is 17 residues. Full variable domain (rest looked up from reference TRBV13 and TRBJ2-7): AAGVIQSPRHLIKEKRETATLKCYPIPRHDTVYWYQQGPGQDPQFLISFYEKMQSDKGSIPDRFSAQQFSDYHSELNMSSLELGDSALYFCASSLAPSGSRSYEQYFGPGTRLTVT.

In its sample, this clonotype was seen a few times. This chain links TRBV12-3 or TRBV12-4 with TRBJ2-5; 13 bases line up with TRBD2. J gave up 4 bases and V 6 bases, and 11 bases lay outside the gene matches. The CDR3 is 17 amino acids. CDR3 residues: CASRRTSGGPHGETQYF. The CDR3 DNA is TGTGCCAGCAGGCGGACTAGCGGGGGACCACATGGAGAGACCCAGTACTTC.

In its sample, this clonotype was seen many times. V gene TRBV7-2 combines with J gene TRBJ2-7, with D possibly TRBD1 on 6 matching bases. Germline V gene sequence: CDR1 SGHTA, CDR2 FQGNSA. The ends were cut back, 7 bases at V and 3 bases at J, with 13 bases in the middle. The CDR3 is 13 amino acids. DNA of the CDR3: TGTGCCAGCACCCGAGGACAGAACTACGAGCAGTACTTC. It is translated as CASTRGQNYEQYF.

In regard to this clonotype: A much larger clone lies one base from this, so it may be a read error. V usage is TRBV24-1 and J usage is TRBJ1-3; tentatively, D is TRBD1 (5 bases). Trimming stripped 3 bases from V and 6 bases from J, with 11 bases between. Germline assignment: CDR1 KGHDR and CDR2 SFDVKD. The CDR3 runs 14 residues. The CDR3 DNA follows: TGTGCCACCAGTGATCCAGGGACTGAAAACACCATATATTTT. Its protein product is CATSDPGTENTIYF.

The chain employs TRBV6-2 or TRBV6-3 and TRBJ1-5, with D possibly matching TRBD1 (5 bases). Trimming left V 1 base short and J 6 bases short, with 19 bases between. The germline V gene encodes CDR1 MNHEY and CDR2 SVGEGT. The CDR3 totals 17 residues. The CDR3 DNA follows: TGTGCCAGCAGTTACTGCCCCTGTCTGGGGGAAACTCAGCCCCAGCATTTT. Translating it yields CASSYCPCLGETQPQHF.

The chain is built from TRBV19 and TRBJ1-3, with a tentative D call TRBD1 (5 bases). The CDR3 totals 16 residues. The germline CDR1 and CDR2 sequences are LNHDA and SQIVND (reference sequence). V lost 5 bases and J 7 bases, leaving 21 bases between the germline ends. DNA for the CDR3: TGTGCCAGTAGTGGGCCTCCGGGACTTGCCACCAACACCATATATTTT. Translation gives CASSGPPGLATNTIYF. Full variable domain (outside the CDR3, taken from reference TRBV19 and TRBJ1-3): DGGITQSPKYLFRKEGQNVTLSCEQNLNHDAMYWYRQDPGQGLRLIYYSQIVNDFQKGDIAEGYSVSREKKESFPLTVTSAQKNPTAFYLCASSGPPGLATNTIYFGEGSWLTVV.

The chain has TRBV29-1 and TRBJ1-2, with D hard to call. Germline-derived CDR1 and CDR2 are SQVTM and ANQGSEA. The CDR3 is made up of 13 amino acids. Trimming removed 4 bases at V and 3 bases at J, with 12 bases between. The CDR3 DNA follows: TGCAGCGTTGTCTCGGGAATCGACTATGGCTACACCTTC. This gives the protein CSVVSGIDYGYTF.

The chain carries TRBV20-1 and TRBJ1-5; D may be TRBD1 (5 bases). The CDR3 runs to 13 residues. CDR1 and CDR2 from the germline V gene are DFQATT and SNEGSKA (reference sequence). Trimming took off 2 bases at V and 5 bases at J, with 10 bases between the two ends. The CDR3 reads CSARHQGDQPQHF. In DNA form, the CDR3 reads TGCAGTGCTAGACACCAGGGAGATCAGCCCCAGCATTTT.

About this clonotype: Mismatch with germline at one junction end may stem from a read error. The chain has TRBV7-2 and TRBJ2-5; 8 nucleotides line up with TRBD2. The V gene's germline CDR1 is SGHTA and CDR2 FQGNSA. The CDR3 has 16 residues. CDR3 residues: CASSFGIKRELETQCF. In DNA, the CDR3 is TGTGCCAGCAGCTTCGGGATTAAGCGGGAGTTGGAGACCCAGTGCTTC.

The chain carries TRBV6-5 and TRBJ2-2; 9 bases are a match to TRBD2. This CDR3 comprises 17 residues. V shed 4 bases, J shed 2 bases, and the junction held 8 bases outside the gene matches. CDR1 is MNHEY and CDR2 is SVGAGI in the germline V gene. Here the CDR3 DNA reads TGTGCCAGCAGTTTACGGGTGACTAGCGGAAACACCGGGGAGCTGTTTTTT. Translation gives CASSLRVTSGNTGELFF.

This clonotype was seen many times. This chain uses TRBV19 with TRBJ1-2; D uncertain. The germline V gene has CDR1 LNHDA and CDR2 SQIVND (reference sequence). This CDR3 is built from 13 residues. V shed 0 bases and J shed 8 bases, with 10 bases lying between them. The CDR3 DNA follows: TGTGCCAGTAGTATAGAGTCACGGATCGGCTACACCTTC. Protein sequence: CASSIESRIGYTF.

At least ten counts were recorded for this clonotype. The chain links TRBV2 to TRBJ1-1; tentatively, D is TRBD1 (5 bases). The CDR3 is made up of 14 amino acids. Germline-derived CDR1 and CDR2 are SNHLY and FYNNEI. The V and J ends lost 3 bases and 1 base respectively, with 9 bases between them. The CDR3 bases are TGTGCCAGCAGTGAGCAGGGAGGGAACACTGAAGCTTTCTTT. It translates to CASSEQGGNTEAFF. The full variable domain, in which reference TRBV2 and TRBJ1-1 provide the parts outside the CDR3, is EPEVTQTPSHQVTQMGQEVILRCVPISNHLYFYWYRQILGQKVEFLVSFYNNEISEKSEIFDDQFSVERPDGSNFTLKIRSTKLEDSAMYFCASSEQGGNTEAFFGQGTRLTVV.

A few counts support this clonotype. The V and J genes are TRBV12-3 or TRBV12-4 and TRBJ2-5; D not resolved. V lost 3 bases and J lost 5, with 10 bases in between. CDR3 length: 13 amino acids. The CDR3 DNA reads as TGTGCCAGCAGTTTCCGAGCCGGGGAGACCCAGTACTTC. Its protein product is CASSFRAGETQYF.

A few counts support this clonotype. The chain carries TRBV5-6 and TRBJ2-7; D not certain. The CDR3 sequence is 14 residues long. Germline loops: CDR1 SGHDT, CDR2 YYEEEE. Trimming removed 0 bases at V and 2 bases at J, with 9 bases between. The CDR3 DNA sequence: TGTGCCAGCAGCTTGGAGTGGGGAACCTACGAGCAGTACTTC. This gives the protein CASSLEWGTYEQYF.

This chain joins TRBV6-2 or TRBV6-3 and TRBJ1-3, with D maybe TRBD1 (6 bases). The CDR3 spans 13 residues. Germline CDR1 MNHEY, CDR2 SVGEGT. V dropped 8 bases and J dropped 0 bases, with 8 bases sitting between them. CDR3 coding DNA: TGTGCCAGCGAGACAGGCTCTGGAAACACCATATATTTT. Residues: CASETGSGNTIYF.